These T cell receptor beta chains were read from a single sample in a study of blood T cell repertoires in COVID-19. Only in-frame clones appear in the TCRdb table, and some are missing; sequencing was by immunoSEQ multiplex PCR. This table holds 90,000 to 150,000 clones, over 75% found once. The sample taken for sequencing was peripheral blood. All receptors derive from a man at least 80 years old with acute or convalescent COVID-19. CDR3s include the opening cysteine and the closing phenylalanine or tryptophan. Each record gives: CDR3 DNA, CDR3 protein, V gene, J gene, D gene, clone size. D genes are given only for firm matches. The listing skips clone size in some rows; elsewhere it reads once, few, many or a size class.

TGTGCCAGCAGCCAAGCGAGCTATGGCTACACCTTC	CASSQASYGYTF	TRBV3-1/TRBV3-2	TRBJ1-2	.	.
TGTGCTAGTGGTTCCGCCGGGCGCTTTGGGGCGCTGTTTTTT	CASGSAGRFGALFF	TRBV12-5	TRBJ2-2	.	.
TGCGCCAGCAGCTCTTCCGGGACAGGGGGCCCCTCGATTTACGAGCAGTACTTC	CASSSSGTGGPSIYEQYF	TRBV23-1	TRBJ2-7	TRBD1	.
TGTGCCATCAGTGAGGGGACAGGTTCTAACTATGGCTACACCTTC	CAISEGTGSNYGYTF	TRBV10-3	TRBJ1-2	TRBD1	.
TGTGCAAGTCGCTTAGTCTTATGGGGCGGCTACACCTTC	CASRLVLWGGYTF	TRBV12-2	TRBJ1-2	.	.
TGTGCCAGTAGTAGGCAGTCAGGTATCCCTTACAATGAGCAGTTCTTC	CASSRQSGIPYNEQFF	TRBV19	TRBJ2-1	.	.
TGTGCCAGCAGTGAGGACGGGAGGAAAAACTATGGCTACACCTTC	CASSEDGRKNYGYTF	TRBV6-1	TRBJ1-2	.	.
TGCGCCAGCAGCTTGGAGCCTGCTGGTGGTTCACCCCTCCACTTT	CASSLEPAGGSPLHF	TRBV5-1	TRBJ1-6	.	.
TGTGCCAGCATGACTCGACCCAACATTTACAATGAGCAGTTCTTC	CASMTRPNIYNEQFF	TRBV7-9	TRBJ2-1	.	.
TGTGCCAGCAAACAGTCGATTAATTCACCCCTCCACTTT	CASKQSINSPLHF	TRBV14	TRBJ1-6	.	.
TGTGCCACCAGGTCGGGCCTAGGGGACAATGAGCAGTTCTTC	CATRSGLGDNEQFF	TRBV24-1	TRBJ2-1	.	few
TGTGCCAGCAGTTCCTGGCGGGCGGAATCCTACGAGCAGTACTTC	CASSSWRAESYEQYF	TRBV28	TRBJ2-7	.	.
TGTGCCAGTAGTCAGGGGGCACCATATGGCTACACCTTC	CASSQGAPYGYTF	TRBV28	TRBJ1-2	TRBD1	few
TGCGCCAGCAGTGGACAGGGCAACACTGAAGCTTTCTTT	CASSGQGNTEAFF	TRBV10-1	TRBJ1-1	TRBD1	.
TGTGCCAGCAGTTACGCAGGACTAGCGGGCGCAGATACGCAGTATTTT	CASSYAGLAGADTQYF	TRBV6-5	TRBJ2-3	TRBD2	.
TGTGCCAGCAGCCATAGGGGTTTCACTGAAGCTTTCTTT	CASSHRGFTEAFF	TRBV3-1/TRBV3-2	TRBJ1-1	.	.
TGTGCCAGCAGCGTGGATCTCTCTGGAAACACCATATATTTT	CASSVDLSGNTIYF	TRBV5-8	TRBJ1-3	.	.
TGTGCCAGCAGCGCCGGGACAGGGTGGAATCAGCCCCAGCATTTT	CASSAGTGWNQPQHF	TRBV9	TRBJ1-5	TRBD1	.
TGTGCCACCGGACTAGCGGGAGGGTACCAAGAGACCCAGTACTTC	CATGLAGGYQETQYF	TRBV10-3	TRBJ2-5	TRBD2	.
TGTGCCTGGAGTGAGAAGGGGGAATCTTTCTTT	CAWSEKGESFF	TRBV30	TRBJ1-1	.	.
TGTGCCAGCAGGCCATTGTCGAGGGCCGCGAACACCGGGGAGCTGTTTTTT	CASRPLSRAANTGELFF	TRBV27	TRBJ2-2	.	.
TGTGCCAGCAGGGGACAGGGGTGGACCGGGGAGCTGTTTTTT	CASRGQGWTGELFF	TRBV5-8	TRBJ2-2	TRBD1	once
TGTGCCAGCAATATGGGACAGGAGAATCAGCCCCAGCATTTT	CASNMGQENQPQHF	TRBV6-5	TRBJ1-5	TRBD1	.
TGTGCCAGCTCACCGACGAGGGAGGCTGGCTACACCTTC	CASSPTREAGYTF	TRBV18	TRBJ1-2	.	few
TGTGCCAGCAGCCGGGGAGGAGGGACTATAGAGACCCAGTACTTC	CASSRGGGTIETQYF	TRBV4-2	TRBJ2-5	TRBD2	.
TGCGCCAGCAGCCGAGCGACAGAAGCGGGCAATGAGCAGTTCTTC	CASSRATEAGNEQFF	TRBV5-1	TRBJ2-1	.	.
TGTGCCTGGAGACAAGAACCAGCGACCTATGGCTACACCTTC	CAWRQEPATYGYTF	TRBV30	TRBJ1-2	.	.
TGTGCCAGCAGCTTAGACCTAGCGGGAGTTCGGACCGGGGAGCTGTTTTTT	CASSLDLAGVRTGELFF	TRBV7-2	TRBJ2-2	TRBD2	.
TGTGCCAGCAGCCCGACAGGGTTTAGTGGCTACACCTTC	CASSPTGFSGYTF	TRBV12-3/TRBV12-4	TRBJ1-2	TRBD1	few
TGTGCCAGCAGCTTCAGTACGGGCTATGGCTACACCTTC	CASSFSTGYGYTF	TRBV5-8	TRBJ1-2	.	.
TGTGCCAGCAGTCGACAGGGGGCTCGCCACTATGGCTACACCTTC	CASSRQGARHYGYTF	TRBV6-5	TRBJ1-2	TRBD1	.
TGCGCCAGCAGCTACGGACAGGAATACACTGAAGCTTTCTTT	CASSYGQEYTEAFF	TRBV5-1	TRBJ1-1	TRBD1	.
TGTGCCAGCAGCTTGGATGGCAACTACGAGCAGTACTTC	CASSLDGNYEQYF	TRBV5-4	TRBJ2-7	.	.
TGTGCCAGCAGTCCCTCGACAGGGAACAATCAGCCCCAGCATTTT	CASSPSTGNNQPQHF	TRBV2	TRBJ1-5	TRBD1	.
TGTGCCAGCAAACGGGGGGGGACCGGGGAGCTGTTTTTT	CASKRGGTGELFF	TRBV6-5	TRBJ2-2	TRBD2	.
TGCGCCAGCGGGTCACAGGGTCATAACACCGGGGAGCTGTTTTTT	CASGSQGHNTGELFF	TRBV10-1	TRBJ2-2	.	few
TGTGCCAGCAGCTTCCAGGGGGCGCGGGATTCACCCCTCCACTTT	CASSFQGARDSPLHF	TRBV5-8	TRBJ1-6	TRBD1	few
TGTGCCAGCAGTGCGGACAGGGTTAATAATTCACCCCTCCACTTT	CASSADRVNNSPLHF	TRBV27	TRBJ1-6	TRBD1	.
TGTGCCAGCAGCGCGTGGACTAGCGGGAGCTACAATGAGCAGTTCTTC	CASSAWTSGSYNEQFF	TRBV5-5	TRBJ2-1	TRBD2	.